Presented here are 28 T cell receptor beta chains from one specimen sequenced in a study of shared T cell receptors in the human thymus (dated by TCRdb to the early 2020s). To prepare the library, the immunoSEQ multiplex PCR assay was applied. This immuneACCESS table, as held by TCRdb, lists in-frame sequences with V and J called but not all clones. Of the missing ones, under half trace to an unresolved V gene in checked studies; the others have no known cause. This sample gives hundreds of thousands of clones in total; roughly 90% of them show up just once. Clones ranked in the top ten supply 0.0095% to 0.013% of the sample. This sample also appeared in a second study, on human thymus T cells.

Source material: thymocytes. Source of these receptors: a boy younger than two with a congenital heart defect. Donor details come from another sample of the same person, matched by shared clones.

The table lists this clone with a few counts. V usage is TRBV27 and J usage is TRBJ2-1, with 16 bases fitting TRBD2. V lost 5 bases, J lost 4 bases, and 11 bases stayed unmatched. Per germline, CDR1 MNHEY and CDR2 SMNVEV (reference sequence). The CDR3 totals 19 residues. The CDR3 nucleotides are TGTGCCAGCAGTCCGGGACTAGCGGGAGGGCCCCAGACATACAATGAGCAGTTCTTC. Translated: CASSPGLAGGPQTYNEQFF.

This clone was counted a single time. The gene calls are TRBV10-3 and TRBJ2-7, with 11 bases fitting TRBD1. The CDR3 totals 18 residues. After removal of 2 bases from V and 2 bases from J, the junction contained 11 bases not matched to a gene. CDR1 is ENHRY and CDR2 is SYGVKD in the germline V gene. CDR3 loop: CAISEMDRGLTPTYEQYF. The CDR3 bases are TGTGCCATCAGTGAGATGGACAGGGGGCTTACCCCTACCTACGAGCAGTACTTC.

V and J are TRBV14 and TRBJ2-5; 13 nucleotides align to TRBD2. Germline values: CDR1 SGHDN, CDR2 FVKESK. Losses at the gene ends were 5 bases for V and 5 bases for J; bases not matched to a gene: 2. This CDR3 spans 14 amino acids. The CDR3 sequence: CASSKLAGGETQYF. CDR3 coding DNA: TGTGCCAGCAGCAAACTAGCGGGGGGGGAGACCCAGTACTTC.

This rearrangement joins TRBV7-9 to TRBJ2-1, with D possibly matching TRBD1 (6 bases). CDR1 and CDR2 (germline): SEHNR, FQNEAQ (reference sequence). This CDR3 spans 19 amino acids. V dropped 5 bases and J dropped 9 bases, with 32 bases sitting between them. CDR3 region: CASSRKEVRIVSDRSEQFF. CDR3 coding DNA: TGTGCCAGCAGCCGGAAGGAAGTTCGAATTGTATCAGACAGGAGTGAGCAGTTCTTC.

This chain links TRBV7-2 with TRBJ2-3; 8 nucleotides agree with TRBD2. From germline, CDR1 is SGHTA and CDR2 FQGNSA. Trimming took 5 bases from V and 11 from J; bases not matched to a gene: 21. The CDR3 covers 17 residues. The CDR3 DNA follows: TGTGCCAGCAGCCCTTCGGGGACTAGAAGAGGGGGGGATGGGCAGTATTTT. Its translation is CASSPSGTRRGGDGQYF.

V and J are TRBV6-5 and TRBJ2-3; 12 bases line up with TRBD2. The J segment lost 2 bases and the V segment lost 4 bases, leaving 4 bases of the junction unmatched. CDR3 size: 16 residues. Germline values: CDR1 MNHEY, CDR2 SVGAGI. The CDR3 DNA sequence: TGTGCCAGCAGTTGGACTAGCGGGATATTCACAGATACGCAGTATTTT. Translated, it gives CASSWTSGIFTDTQYF.

The chain joins TRBV19 to TRBJ2-7; 8 bases map to TRBD2. Germline lookup yields CDR1 LNHDA and CDR2 SQIVND (reference sequence). V trimming: 3 bases; J trimming: 2 bases; junction bases outside the gene matches: 6. This CDR3 contains 15 residues. The CDR3 loop reads CASSILAGPTYEQYF. The DNA for the CDR3 is TGTGCCAGTAGTATTTTAGCGGGACCGACCTACGAGCAGTACTTC.

The V and J genes are TRBV6-1 and TRBJ2-3; 10 bases are a match to TRBD2. The length of the CDR3 is 15 residues. Losses at the gene ends were 1 base for V and 7 bases for J; bases not matched to a gene: 5. Per the germline V gene, CDR1 is MNHNS and CDR2 is SASEGT. The DNA of the CDR3 is TGTGCCAGCAGTGAAGTAGCGGGGGGCAGGAATACGCAGTATTTT. It codes for CASSEVAGGRNTQYF.

This sequence joins TRBV6-1 and TRBJ2-3, with 9 positions matching TRBD1. The trim removed 7 bases at V and 5 bases at J, leaving 7 bases unmatched. Germline V lookup: CDR1 MNHNS, CDR2 SASEGT. The CDR3 contains 14 residues. CDR3 residues: CASTPGQGIDTQYF. The CDR3 DNA sequence: TGTGCCAGCACACCGGGACAGGGTATAGATACGCAGTATTTT.

The chain has TRBV5-4 and TRBJ1-1; D call uncertain. Trimming took off 0 bases at V and 10 bases at J, with 10 bases between the two ends. The CDR3 runs to 12 residues. Germline V CDR1 and CDR2: SGHNT, YYREEE (reference sequence). Here the CDR3 reads CASSLGPSPAFF. The CDR3 nucleotides are TGTGCCAGCAGCTTGGGGCCCTCGCCAGCTTTCTTT.

The chain combines TRBV27 with TRBJ1-5, with D possibly matching TRBD1 (6 bases). V lost 8 bases to trimming and J lost 5 bases, with 16 bases between them. The CDR3 length is 14 residues. The V gene's germline CDR1 is MNHEY and CDR2 SMNVEV (reference sequence). CDR3 DNA sequence: TGTGCCAGCTGGGGGCCCGCGGGGGATCAGCCCCAGCATTTT. Its translation: CASWGPAGDQPQHF.

The rearrangement joins TRBV4-3 to TRBJ2-1; 9 positions agree with TRBD2. V trimming: 0 bases; J trimming: 7 bases; junction bases outside the gene matches: 10. CDR3 size: 17 residues. CDR1 is LGHNA, CDR2 YSLEER, per germline. CDR3 DNA: TGCGCCAGCAGCCAAGAGTCGCCTAGCGGGATAGCAAATGAGCAGTTCTTC. It translates to CASSQESPSGIANEQFF.

This chain connects TRBV11-3 to TRBJ2-7, with a tentative D call TRBD2 (6 bases). The V gene lost 5 bases and the J gene lost 3 bases, with 17 bases spanning the gap. Germline loops: CDR1 SGHNT, CDR2 YENEEA. The CDR3 runs 15 residues. As DNA, the CDR3 is TGTGCCAGCAGCCCCTTTGAGGGAGGAGGCTACGAGCAGTACTTC. The encoded protein is CASSPFEGGGYEQYF.

V and J are TRBV18 and TRBJ2-1; 7 positions match TRBD2. V shed 4 bases and J 2 bases; nucleotides not matched to a gene: 8. Looked up from germline, CDR1 is KGHSH and CDR2 is LQKENI. CDR3 length equals 16 residues. DNA for the CDR3: TGTGCCAGCTCACGCCCTAGCGGAGGGGCCTACAATGAGCAGTTCTTC. It encodes CASSRPSGGAYNEQFF.

The J gene is TRBJ2-1, the V gene TRBV30, with 7 bases matching TRBD2. The CDR3 extends over 12 amino acids. The ends lost 5 bases at V and 4 bases at J; junction bases unmatched: 2. CDR1 is GTSNPN and CDR2 is SVGIG in the germline V gene (reference sequence). CDR3 nucleotides: TGTGCCTGGGCTAGCGGTTACAATGAGCAGTTCTTC. As protein: CAWASGYNEQFF.

This chain uses TRBV5-1 with TRBJ1-1; 7 nucleotides line up with TRBD1. The germline CDR1 and CDR2 sequences are SGHRS and YFSETQ. The CDR3 covers 19 residues. J was trimmed by 0 bases and V by 3 bases; bases with no gene match: 17. CDR3 sequence reads: CASSSLGTVPSFMNTEAFF. CDR3 nucleotide sequence: TGCGCCAGCAGCTCTCTAGGGACAGTCCCTTCCTTCATGAACACTGAAGCTTTCTTT. Complete variable domain (other parts from reference TRBV5-1 and TRBJ1-1): KAGVTQTPRYLIKTRGQQVTLSCSPISGHRSVSWYQQTPGQGLQFLFEYFSETQRNKGNFPGRFSGRQFSNSRSEMNVSTLELGDSALYLCASSSLGTVPSFMNTEAFFGQGTRLTVV.

The rearrangement links TRBV27 to TRBJ2-3; D is possibly TRBD2 (6 bases). CDR1 and CDR2 from the germline V gene are MNHEY and SMNVEV (reference sequence). The ends were cut back, 3 bases at V and 5 bases at J, with 15 bases in the middle. CDR3 length equals 15 residues. CDR3 coding DNA: TGTGCCAGCAGTTTTGGGCAGGAGGGTCGAGATACGCAGTATTTT. Protein product: CASSFGQEGRDTQYF.

In this sample, this clone turned up a few times. The V gene is TRBV4-1, the J gene TRBJ2-2; 9 nucleotides line up with TRBD2. The CDR3 has 18 amino acids. Per germline, CDR1 MGHRA and CDR2 YSYEKL. Trimming removed 1 base from V and 2 bases from J; junction bases left unmatched: 8. CDR3 amino acids: CASSQVRIAGDNTGELFF. In DNA, the CDR3 is TGCGCCAGCAGCCAAGTGAGGATAGCGGGAGATAACACCGGGGAGCTGTTTTTT.

The chain uses TRBV21-1 and TRBJ2-7; the D call TRBD1 from the table was never checked on the DNA. TRBV21-1 is reported as a pseudogene. The CDR3 totals 17 residues. The CDR3, as DNA: TGTGCCAGCAGCAAAGAAGGCGGACAGCCATCCTCCTACGAGCAGTACTTC. Protein sequence: CASSKEGGQPSSYEQYF.

As to this clone: Other DNA sequences in this sample translate to the same CDR3. This chain joins TRBV4-3 and TRBJ1-1, with D possibly being TRBD1 (5 bases). Between the trimmed V and J ends, which lost 0 bases and 1 base, there was a span of 12 bases. Germline V gene sequence: CDR1 LGHNA, CDR2 YSLEER. CDR3 size: 16 residues. CDR3 residues: CASSQDWGGENTEAFF. The CDR3 nucleotides read TGCGCCAGCAGCCAAGATTGGGGGGGAGAGAACACTGAAGCTTTCTTT.

The chain recombines TRBV2 with TRBJ2-5; possibly TRBD2 for D (6 bases). Germline V gene lookup returns CDR1 SNHLY and CDR2 FYNNEI. V shed 6 bases and J shed 0 bases, with 8 bases lying between them. The CDR3 spans 13 residues. The CDR3 DNA sequence: TGTGCCAGCAGGCTAGCGTACCAAGAGACCCAGTACTTC. Protein sequence: CASRLAYQETQYF.

The chain links TRBV7-2 to TRBJ2-7; a weak D match, TRBD1 (6 bases). The germline CDR1 and CDR2 sequences are SGHTA and FQGNSA. Trimming stripped 5 bases from V and 3 bases from J, with 17 bases between. The CDR3 totals 15 residues. The CDR3 bases are TGTGCCAGCAGCCCACCGGACAGACGCAACTACGAGCAGTACTTC. Its protein is CASSPPDRRNYEQYF.

Note on this clone: One junction end disagrees with the germline gene, perhaps due to a read error. V is TRBV5-1 and J is TRBJ2-1, with no clear D. Germline loops: CDR1 SGHRS, CDR2 YFSETQ. The CDR3 loop spans 12 amino acids. CDR3 sequence (DNA): TGCGCCAACAGCCGACGGGTCAATGAGCAGTTCTTC. It codes for CANSRRVNEQFF.

This clone was seen only once. The chain employs TRBV27 and TRBJ2-7, with 7 bases aligning to TRBD2. Germline assignment: CDR1 MNHEY and CDR2 SMNVEV (reference sequence). The junction had 15 bases not matched to a gene; V was cut back by 8 bases and J by 5 bases. The CDR3 has 15 residues. CDR3 loop: CASGTPWEGPHEQYF. The CDR3 DNA follows: TGTGCCAGCGGGACCCCTTGGGAGGGCCCCCACGAGCAGTACTTC.

The chain links TRBV4-3 to TRBJ2-3; 7 bases fit TRBD2. CDR3 length: 18 amino acids. Germline CDR1 is LGHNA and CDR2 is YSLEER. The trim removed 0 bases at V and 1 base at J, leaving 10 bases unmatched. This CDR3 is CASSQDSGNPPGTDTQYF. CDR3 sequence (DNA): TGCGCCAGCAGCCAAGACAGCGGGAACCCTCCGGGCACAGATACGCAGTATTTT.

V is TRBV6-1 and J is TRBJ2-7; a weak D match, TRBD2 (5 bases). The germline V gene encodes CDR1 MNHNS and CDR2 SASEGT. V was pared by 6 bases and J by 3 bases, with 12 bases between. The CDR3 covers 13 residues. CDR3 protein: CASSAGNVYEQYF. The CDR3 bases are TGTGCCAGCAGCGCCGGGAACGTCTACGAGCAGTACTTC.

The rearrangement joins TRBV14 to TRBJ2-3, with D possibly TRBD2 on 5 matching bases. The CDR3 is 17 residues long. Trimming took off 1 base at V and 3 bases at J, with 17 bases between the two ends. In germline, CDR1 is SGHDN, CDR2 FVKESK. CDR3 sequence reads: CASSQGGYPGETDTQYF. The CDR3 bases are TGTGCCAGCAGCCAAGGGGGATATCCTGGGGAGACAGATACGCAGTATTTT.

The J gene is TRBJ2-1, the V gene TRBV4-1, with D possibly matching TRBD1 (6 bases). Deletions cut 2 bases from V and 9 bases from J, with 26 bases between. Germline lookup yields CDR1 MGHRA and CDR2 YSYEKL. The CDR3 runs 18 residues. CDR3 sequence: CASSQRPKQGTGKSEQFF. CDR3 DNA: TGCGCCAGCAGCCAACGGCCCAAACAGGGTACGGGAAAAAGTGAGCAGTTCTTC.